This T cell receptor (beta chain) appears in the sequencing data of a study of technical replicates of blood from a handful of donors. The method was immunoSEQ multiplex PCR; TCRdb's version includes in-frame clones alone and lacks a portion of them. This table holds tens of thousands of clones, roughly 98% found once. The CDR3 length is 17 residues. Trimming took 2 bases from V and 3 from J; bases not matched to a gene: 12. Germline V gene sequence: CDR1 GTSNPN, CDR2 SVGIG (reference sequence). Source material: T cells isolated from PBMCs. The TCR was taken from a human donor in good health. This sequence joins TRBV30 and TRBJ1-2, with 10 bases identical to TRBD1. The CDR3 loop reads CAWSRWTGGSNDYGYTF. The CDR3 DNA follows: TGTGCCTGGAGTCGCTGGACAGGGGGTAGTAATGACTATGGCTACACCTTC.